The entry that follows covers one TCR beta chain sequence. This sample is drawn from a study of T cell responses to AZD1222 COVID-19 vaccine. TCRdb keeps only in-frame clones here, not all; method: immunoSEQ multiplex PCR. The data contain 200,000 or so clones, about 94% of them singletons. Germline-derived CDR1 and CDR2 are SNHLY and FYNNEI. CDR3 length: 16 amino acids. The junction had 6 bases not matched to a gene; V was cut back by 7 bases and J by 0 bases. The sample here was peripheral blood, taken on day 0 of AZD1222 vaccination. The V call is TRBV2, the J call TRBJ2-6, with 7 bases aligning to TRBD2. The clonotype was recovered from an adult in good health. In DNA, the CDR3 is TGTGCCAGCATTACGGGACTAAGCTCTGGGGCCAACGTCCTGACTTTC. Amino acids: CASITGLSSGANVLTF.